This T cell receptor (beta chain) was observed in a study of T cells in Graves' hyperthyroidism and ophthalmopathy. This clonotype has a count of ten or more. Its antigen is undetermined. Amplification of TCR beta CDR3 regions used RNA as the template. The HTBI primer set served for first-round RT-PCR of the TCR CDR3. TCRdb reanalysed the multiplex PCR reads using MiXCR and keeps one entry per CDR3 protein. The sample shows some 490,000 distinct CDR3 sequences, about 16% of them seen only once. Study-level points and caveats: Classification by a 13 V-J model distinguished ophthalmopathy from stable hyperthyroidism. Most clonotypes expanded in thyroid above 0.001 were likewise present in blood.

Germline-derived CDR1 and CDR2 are SEHNR and FQNEAQ (reference sequence). The V and J ends lost 5 bases and 0 bases respectively, with 13 bases between them. The CDR3 covers 15 residues. The specimen sequenced was blood. The gene calls are TRBV7-9 and TRBJ1-1; D gene unclear. The source is a woman younger than 45 with Graves' ophthalmopathy. CDR3 DNA: TGTGCCAGCAGCATAAACAGCCTAATGAACACTGAAGCTTTCTTT. As protein: CASSINSLMNTEAFF.